This T cell receptor (beta chain) is drawn from a study of beta chain features in type 1 diabetes. The study, taken as a whole, reports: There was a possibility that cDNA sequencing over-represented cells with high TCR expression. In all four CD4+ subsets, TCRB CDR3 length was significantly, moderately reduced in type 1 diabetes.

Reverse transcribing all isolated RNA meant expressed TCRB transcripts were sequenced. Clones were sequenced by immunoSEQ multiplex PCR, and TCRdb holds only the in-frame ones, with some missing. The table lists 970,000 or so clones, roughly 15% of them singletons. Note on this clone: Its antigen is unidentified.

Trimming removed 6 bases from V and 0 bases from J, with 16 bases in between. The germline V gene encodes CDR1 SNHLY and CDR2 FYNNEI. CDR3 length: 16 amino acids. The sequence came from a young woman in good health. The chain has TRBV2 and TRBJ2-3; weak D call: TRBD2 (5 bases). The sequenced material came from naive CD4+ T cells from blood. The CDR3 coding sequence is TGTGCCAGCAGGAAGGGAGATTTTCCTAGCACAGATACGCAGTATTTT. This translates into CASRKGDFPSTDTQYF.